The 8 T cell receptor beta chains reported below all come from one sample, sequenced in a study of control samples from healthy donors and cancer patients. TCRdb's table, derived via immunoSEQ multiplex PCR, lists solely in-frame clones and lacks some. This sample has roughly 130,000 clones, with approximately 90% found just once. Sequencing was carried out using blood. The receptors come from a man aged 18 to 29 in good health.

A single count supports this clone. V and J are TRBV5-1 and TRBJ2-1; the match to TRBD2 covers 12 bases. From germline, CDR1 is SGHRS and CDR2 YFSETQ. V dropped 6 bases and J dropped 0; count of bases not matched to a gene: 1. The CDR3 is 15 amino acids. In DNA form, the CDR3 reads TGCGCCAGCAAGACTAGCGGGAGCTCCTACAATGAGCAGTTCTTC. It translates to CASKTSGSSYNEQFF.

The chain carries TRBV6-6 and TRBJ1-1; the D is unclear. The CDR3 totals 12 residues. V lost 0 bases to trimming and J lost 8 bases, with 7 bases between them. Germline CDR1 MNHNY, CDR2 SVGAGI (reference sequence). This chain's CDR3 is CASSYSSIEAFF. The CDR3, as DNA: TGTGCCAGCAGTTACTCTTCTATCGAAGCTTTCTTT.

J is TRBJ1-6 and V is TRBV2, with 12 bases identical to TRBD1. After removal of 6 bases from V and 5 bases from J, the junction contained 2 bases not matched to a gene. Germline CDR1 is SNHLY and CDR2 is FYNNEI. This CDR3 comprises 15 residues. This CDR3 is CASRGQGAHNSPLHF. In DNA form, the CDR3 reads TGTGCCAGCAGGGGACAGGGGGCCCATAATTCACCCCTCCACTTT.

J is TRBJ2-7 and V is TRBV11-2; 7 positions agree with TRBD1. V gave up 1 base and J gave up 3 bases; unmatched junction bases: 3. Germline assignment: CDR1 SGHAT and CDR2 FQNNGV. The CDR3 covers 14 residues. CDR3 nucleotide sequence: TGTGCCAGCAGCTTAGTCCCAGGGGGCTACGAGCAGTACTTC. This gives the protein CASSLVPGGYEQYF.

The chain links TRBV19 to TRBJ1-1, with D unclear. Germline V gives CDR1 LNHDA, CDR2 SQIVND (reference sequence). CDR3 length: 14 amino acids. V gave up 2 bases and J gave up 0 bases, with 7 bases separating them. The CDR3 DNA follows: TGTGCCAGTAGTATATGGGCGATGAACACTGAAGCTTTCTTT. It specifies CASSIWAMNTEAFF.

The V call is TRBV5-6, the J call TRBJ2-1; D call uncertain. V was pared by 0 bases and J by 2 bases, with 12 bases between. Germline lookup yields CDR1 SGHDT and CDR2 YYEEEE. The length of the CDR3 is 16 residues. Written as DNA, the CDR3 is TGTGCCAGCAGCTTGGCCGGTGACACGGCCTACAATGAGCAGTTCTTC. Translating it yields CASSLAGDTAYNEQFF.

The chain links TRBV20-1 to TRBJ1-2; D unclear. Looked up from germline, CDR1 is DFQATT and CDR2 is SNEGSKA (reference sequence). The CDR3 is 11 residues long. The ends were cut back, 2 bases at V and 3 bases at J, with 4 bases in the middle. The CDR3 loop reads CSARPDYGYTF. CDR3 bases: TGCAGTGCTAGACCGGACTATGGCTACACCTTC.

This chain links TRBV6-6 with TRBJ2-5; the match to TRBD1 covers 7 bases. The CDR3 runs to 14 residues. Germline CDR1 reads MNHNY; CDR2 reads SVGAGI (reference sequence). With 4 bases clipped from V and 2 bases from J, the junction kept 4 bases outside the gene matches. Here the CDR3 reads CASSWGTEQETQYF. The CDR3, as DNA: TGTGCCAGCAGTTGGGGGACAGAACAAGAGACCCAGTACTTC.